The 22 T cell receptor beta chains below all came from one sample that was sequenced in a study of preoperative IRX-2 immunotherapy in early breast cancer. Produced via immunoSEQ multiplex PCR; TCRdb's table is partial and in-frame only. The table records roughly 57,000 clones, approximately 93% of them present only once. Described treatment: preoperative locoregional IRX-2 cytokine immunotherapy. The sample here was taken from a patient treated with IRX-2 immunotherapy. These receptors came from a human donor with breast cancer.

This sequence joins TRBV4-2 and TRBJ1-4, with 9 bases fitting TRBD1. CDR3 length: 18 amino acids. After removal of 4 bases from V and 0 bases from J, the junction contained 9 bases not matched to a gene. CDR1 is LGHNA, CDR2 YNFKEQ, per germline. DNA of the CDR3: TGTGCCAGCAGCCCGACAGGGGGTTTGGGTGCAACTAATGAAAAACTGTTTTTT. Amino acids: CASSPTGGLGATNEKLFF.

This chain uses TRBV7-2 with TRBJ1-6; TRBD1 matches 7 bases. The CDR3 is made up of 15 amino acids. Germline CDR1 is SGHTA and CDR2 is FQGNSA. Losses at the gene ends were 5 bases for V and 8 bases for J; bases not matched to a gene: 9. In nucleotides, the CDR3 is TGTGCCAGCAGCGTCACCTGGGGACAGCATTCACCCCTCCACTTT. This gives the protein CASSVTWGQHSPLHF.

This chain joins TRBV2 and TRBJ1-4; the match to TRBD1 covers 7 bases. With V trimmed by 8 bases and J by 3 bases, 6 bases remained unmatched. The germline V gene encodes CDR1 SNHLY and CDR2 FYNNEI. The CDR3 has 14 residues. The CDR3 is CASLDRAANEKLFF. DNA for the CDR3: TGTGCCAGCCTTGACAGGGCAGCTAATGAAAAACTGTTTTTT. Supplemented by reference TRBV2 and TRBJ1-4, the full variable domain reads EPEVTQTPSHQVTQMGQEVILRCVPISNHLYFYWYRQILGQKVEFLVSFYNNEISEKSEIFDDQFSVERPDGSNFTLKIRSTKLEDSAMYFCASLDRAANEKLFFGSGTQLSVL.

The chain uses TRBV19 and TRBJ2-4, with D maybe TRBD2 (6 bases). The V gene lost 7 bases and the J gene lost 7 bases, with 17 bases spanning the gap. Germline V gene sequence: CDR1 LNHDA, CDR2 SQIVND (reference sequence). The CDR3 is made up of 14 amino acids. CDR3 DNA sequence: TGTGCCAGTACTCCCGGCGGGGCTGTCAACATTCAGTACTTC. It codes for CASTPGGAVNIQYF. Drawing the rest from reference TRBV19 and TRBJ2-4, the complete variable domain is DGGITQSPKYLFRKEGQNVTLSCEQNLNHDAMYWYRQDPGQGLRLIYYSQIVNDFQKGDIAEGYSVSREKKESFPLTVTSAQKNPTAFYLCASTPGGAVNIQYFGAGTRLSVL.

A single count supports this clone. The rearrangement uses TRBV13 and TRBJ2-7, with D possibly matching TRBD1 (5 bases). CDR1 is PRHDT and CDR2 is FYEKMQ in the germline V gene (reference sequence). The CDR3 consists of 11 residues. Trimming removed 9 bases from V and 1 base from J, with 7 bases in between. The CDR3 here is CASQGSYEQYF. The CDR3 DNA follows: TGTGCCAGTCAGGGATCCTACGAGCAGTACTTC.

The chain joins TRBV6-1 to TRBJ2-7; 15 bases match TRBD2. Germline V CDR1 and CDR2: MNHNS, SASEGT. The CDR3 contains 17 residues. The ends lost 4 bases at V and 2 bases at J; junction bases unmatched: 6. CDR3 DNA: TGTGCCAGCAGTGCCGGGACTAGCGGGGGGCTTACCTACGAGCAGTACTTC. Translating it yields CASSAGTSGGLTYEQYF.

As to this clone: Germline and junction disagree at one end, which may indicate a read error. The CDR3 DNA is TGTGCCAGCAGGCAGAGACAAGAGGCCCAGTACTTC. Translation: CASRQRQEAQYF. The chain couples TRBV2 to TRBJ2-5; D call uncertain. This CDR3 has 12 residues. Germline values: CDR1 SNHLY, CDR2 FYNNEI.

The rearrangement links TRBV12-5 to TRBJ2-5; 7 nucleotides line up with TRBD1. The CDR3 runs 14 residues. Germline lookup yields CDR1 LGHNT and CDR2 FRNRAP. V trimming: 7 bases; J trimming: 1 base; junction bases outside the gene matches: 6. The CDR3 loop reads CASALGQVQETQYF. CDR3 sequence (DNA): TGTGCTAGTGCCCTAGGACAGGTCCAAGAGACCCAGTACTTC.

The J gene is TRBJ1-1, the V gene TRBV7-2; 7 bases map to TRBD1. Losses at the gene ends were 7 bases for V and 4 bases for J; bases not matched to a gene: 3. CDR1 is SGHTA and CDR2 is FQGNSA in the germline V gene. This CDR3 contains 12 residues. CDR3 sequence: CASTRQGTEAFF. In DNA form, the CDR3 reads TGTGCCAGCACCCGACAGGGCACTGAAGCTTTCTTT.

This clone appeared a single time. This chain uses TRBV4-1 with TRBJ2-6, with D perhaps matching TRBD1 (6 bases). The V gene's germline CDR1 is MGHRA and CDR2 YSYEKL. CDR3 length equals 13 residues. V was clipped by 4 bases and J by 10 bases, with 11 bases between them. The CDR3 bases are TGCGCCAGCAGCCTCCTACAGGGTAACGTCCTGACTTTC. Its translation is CASSLLQGNVLTF.

The CDR3, as DNA: TGCGCCAGCAACGAGGATGCGGCGAACACCGGGGAGCTGTTTTTT. It codes for CASNEDAANTGELFF. V is TRBV5-1 and J is TRBJ2-2, with D unclear. The germline gives CDR1 SGHRS, CDR2 YFSETQ. Trimming pared 6 bases from V and 0 bases from J, leaving 12 bases between. The length of the CDR3 is 15 residues. The variable domain in full, completed from reference TRBV5-1 and TRBJ2-2, reads KAGVTQTPRYLIKTRGQQVTLSCSPISGHRSVSWYQQTPGQGLQFLFEYFSETQRNKGNFPGRFSGRQFSNSRSEMNVSTLELGDSALYLCASNEDAANTGELFFGEGSRLTVL.

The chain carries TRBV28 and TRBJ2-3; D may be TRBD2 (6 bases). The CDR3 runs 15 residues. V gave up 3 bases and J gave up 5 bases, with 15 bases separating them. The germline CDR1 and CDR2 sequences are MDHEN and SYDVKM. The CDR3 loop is CASSFSGLRRDTQYF. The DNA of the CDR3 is TGTGCCAGCAGTTTTTCGGGACTCCGCCGAGATACGCAGTATTTT.

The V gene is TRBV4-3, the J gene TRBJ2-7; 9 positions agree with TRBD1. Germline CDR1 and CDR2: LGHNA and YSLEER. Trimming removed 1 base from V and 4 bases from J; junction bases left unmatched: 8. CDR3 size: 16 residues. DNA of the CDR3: TGCGCCAGCAGCCAAGTGACCGGGACAGGGCCATACGAGCAGTACTTC. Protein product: CASSQVTGTGPYEQYF.

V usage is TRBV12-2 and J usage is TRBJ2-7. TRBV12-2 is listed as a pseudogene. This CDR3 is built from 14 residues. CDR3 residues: CASRVYWVPYEQYF. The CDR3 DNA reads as TGTGCAAGTCGGGTTTATTGGGTCCCCTACGAGCAGTACTTC.

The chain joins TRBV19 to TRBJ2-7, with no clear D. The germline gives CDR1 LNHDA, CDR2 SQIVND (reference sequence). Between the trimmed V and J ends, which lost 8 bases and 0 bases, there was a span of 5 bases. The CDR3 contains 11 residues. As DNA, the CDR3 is TGTGCCAGTTACCCCTCCTACGAGCAGTACTTC. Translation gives CASYPSYEQYF.

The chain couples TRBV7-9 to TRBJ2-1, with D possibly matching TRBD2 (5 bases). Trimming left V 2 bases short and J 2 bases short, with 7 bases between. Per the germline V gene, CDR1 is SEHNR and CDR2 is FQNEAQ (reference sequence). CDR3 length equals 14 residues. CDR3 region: CASSLSSPYNEQFF. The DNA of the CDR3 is TGTGCCAGCAGCTTATCTAGCCCCTACAATGAGCAGTTCTTC. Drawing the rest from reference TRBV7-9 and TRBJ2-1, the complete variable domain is DTGVSQNPRHKITKRGQNVTFRCDPISEHNRLYWYRQTLGQGPEFLTYFQNEAQLEKSRLLSDRFSAERPKGSFSTLEIQRTEQGDSAMYLCASSLSSPYNEQFFGPGTRLTVL.

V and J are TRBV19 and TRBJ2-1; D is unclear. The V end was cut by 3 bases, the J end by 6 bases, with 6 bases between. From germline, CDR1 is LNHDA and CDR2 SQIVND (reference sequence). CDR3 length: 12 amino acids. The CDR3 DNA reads TGTGCCAGTAGTATCGGCCCCAATGAGCAGTTCTTC. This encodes CASSIGPNEQFF.

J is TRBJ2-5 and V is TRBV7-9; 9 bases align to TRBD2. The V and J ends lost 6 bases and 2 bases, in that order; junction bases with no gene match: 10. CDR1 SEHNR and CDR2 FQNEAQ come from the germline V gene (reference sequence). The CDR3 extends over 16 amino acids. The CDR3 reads CASRPYTSGHQETQYF. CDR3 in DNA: TGTGCCAGCAGACCCTATACTAGCGGGCATCAAGAGACCCAGTACTTC. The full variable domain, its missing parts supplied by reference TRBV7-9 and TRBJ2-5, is DTGVSQNPRHKITKRGQNVTFRCDPISEHNRLYWYRQTLGQGPEFLTYFQNEAQLEKSRLLSDRFSAERPKGSFSTLEIQRTEQGDSAMYLCASRPYTSGHQETQYFGPGTRLLVL.

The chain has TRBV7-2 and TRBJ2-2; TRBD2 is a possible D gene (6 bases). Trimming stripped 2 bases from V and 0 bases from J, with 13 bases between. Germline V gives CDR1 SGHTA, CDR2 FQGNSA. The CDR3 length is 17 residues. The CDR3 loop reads CASSLTSWGANTGELFF. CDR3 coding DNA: TGTGCCAGCAGCTTAACTAGCTGGGGGGCGAACACCGGGGAGCTGTTTTTT.

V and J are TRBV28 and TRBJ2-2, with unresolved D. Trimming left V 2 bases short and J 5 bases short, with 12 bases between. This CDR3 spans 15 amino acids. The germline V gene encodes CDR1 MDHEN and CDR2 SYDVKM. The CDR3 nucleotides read TGTGCCAGCAGTTTACTGTACCGGCAGACCGGGGAGCTGTTTTTT. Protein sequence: CASSLLYRQTGELFF.

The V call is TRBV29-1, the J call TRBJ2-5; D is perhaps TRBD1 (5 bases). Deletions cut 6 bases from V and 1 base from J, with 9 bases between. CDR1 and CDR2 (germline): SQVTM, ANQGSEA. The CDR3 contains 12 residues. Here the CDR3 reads CSVFRGQETQYF. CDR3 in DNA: TGCAGCGTCTTTAGGGGCCAAGAGACCCAGTACTTC.

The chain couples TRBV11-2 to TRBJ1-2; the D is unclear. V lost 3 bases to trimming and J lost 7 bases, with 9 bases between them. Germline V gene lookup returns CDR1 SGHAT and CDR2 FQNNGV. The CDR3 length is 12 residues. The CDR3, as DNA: TGTGCCAGCAGCTTTAGTCGGGCTGGCTACACCTTC. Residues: CASSFSRAGYTF.